A selection of T cell receptor beta chains follows, all from one sample in a study of T cell responses to AZD1222 COVID-19 vaccine. The data were produced by immunoSEQ multiplex PCR, yet TCRdb's version contains in-frame clones alone and is incomplete. This sample has 150,000 to 180,000 clones, with roughly nine tenths found just once. The sample here was peripheral blood, taken on day 0 of AZD1222 vaccination. Source of these receptors: an adult in good health. CDR3s include the opening cysteine and the closing phenylalanine or tryptophan. A D gene is named only where the DNA matches it firmly.

>TRBJ2-2|NA|TRBV27
TGTGCCAGCAGGGGGCTGGTCACCGGGGAGCTGTTTTTT
CASRGLVTGELFF
>TRBJ2-2|TRBD1|TRBV25-1
TGTGCCAGCCGGACAGGGCCCTTCGACACCGGGGAGCTGTTTTTT
CASRTGPFDTGELFF
>TRBJ1-5|NA|TRBV3-1/TRBV3-2
TGTGCCAGCAGCCAAGATATCGGGGGTGGTCAGCCCCAGCATTTT
CASSQDIGGGQPQHF
>TRBJ1-1|NA|TRBV12-3/TRBV12-4
TGTGCCAGCAGTCTGACAGCTCACACTGAAGCTTTCTTT
CASSLTAHTEAFF
>TRBJ2-3|NA|TRBV4-1
TGCGCCAGCAGCCATCTGGGGGAATCAGATACGCAGTATTTT
CASSHLGESDTQYF
>TRBJ2-1|NA|TRBV6-5
TGTGCCAGCATCCTCAGTCCGGGGGAGACTAGTGAGCAGTTCTTC
CASILSPGETSEQFF
>TRBJ2-7|TRBD2|TRBV7-9
TGTGCCAGCAGCTTATGGCTGGTAGCGGGAGGGCCCCACGAGCAGTACTTC
CASSLWLVAGGPHEQYF
>TRBJ1-5|TRBD1|TRBV28
TGTGCCAGCCAGGACAGGGGCTCCAATCAGCCCCAGCATTTT
CASQDRGSNQPQHF
>TRBJ1-3|TRBD1|TRBV11-2
TGTGCCAGCAGCCTAACGACAGGGGGCATTGGAAACACCATATATTTT
CASSLTTGGIGNTIYF
>TRBJ1-1|TRBD1|TRBV7-8
TGTGCCAGCAGCCCGGACAGGGGAGACACTGAAGCTTTCTTT
CASSPDRGDTEAFF